A single sample is the source of the 6 T cell receptor beta chains below, sequenced in a study of blood T cell repertoires in COVID-19. Using immunoSEQ multiplex PCR, the repertoire was profiled, and TCRdb retains in-frame clones only, with some absent. The data hold about 200,000 clones, with approximately 83% observed a single time. Sequenced input: PBMCs or T cells enriched from blood (not recorded which). The source of these receptors is a man in his forties who had recovered from COVID-19.

The chain has TRBV12-3 or TRBV12-4 and TRBJ1-2; perhaps TRBD1 as D (5 bases). This CDR3 spans 12 amino acids. Trimming took 1 base from V and 8 from J, leaving 8 bases between them. The CDR3 nucleotides are TGTGCCAGCAGTTTAGTCGGGGGAGGCTACACCTTC. It encodes CASSLVGGGYTF.

This clone has just a few counts. The rearrangement links TRBV4-1 to TRBJ2-5; 7 bases agree with TRBD1. The CDR3 runs 15 residues. J was trimmed by 1 base and V by 1 base; bases with no gene match: 3. Germline V gene lookup returns CDR1 MGHRA and CDR2 YSYEKL. The CDR3 protein is CASSQGGQSQETQYF. CDR3 nucleotide sequence: TGCGCCAGCAGCCAAGGGGGACAGAGCCAAGAGACCCAGTACTTC.

This clone was counted many times. This chain connects TRBV6-5 to TRBJ1-1, with TRBD1 matching over 8 bases. This CDR3 contains 13 residues. Germline loops: CDR1 MNHEY, CDR2 SVGAGI. Trimming cost V 4 bases and J 5 bases; bases outside gene matches: 3. The DNA for the CDR3 is TGTGCCAGCAGTTTAGGACAGGGAACTGAAGCTTTCTTT. Translated, it gives CASSLGQGTEAFF.

The table lists this clone with a count of one. The CDR3 is CASSPPTGANYGYTF. The CDR3 DNA reads TGTGCCAGCTCACCACCGACGGGGGCTAACTATGGCTACACCTTC. This chain joins TRBV18 and TRBJ1-2; TRBD1 is a possible D gene (5 bases). In germline, CDR1 is KGHSH, CDR2 LQKENI. The CDR3 is made up of 15 amino acids. Trimming shortened V by 0 bases and J by 0 bases, and 8 bases separated the two germline ends.

The gene calls are TRBV3-1 (or the pseudogene TRBV3-2) and TRBJ1-1; D uncertain. Germline CDR1 is LGHDT and CDR2 is YNNKEL (reference sequence). This CDR3 spans 14 amino acids. V dropped 0 bases and J dropped 4 bases, with 9 bases sitting between them. The CDR3 loop reads CASSQDQRFTEAFF. The CDR3, as DNA: TGTGCCAGCAGCCAAGATCAGAGGTTCACTGAAGCTTTCTTT.

This chain connects TRBV5-4 to TRBJ1-1; possibly TRBD1 for D (6 bases). CDR3 length: 16 amino acids. CDR1 is SGHNT, CDR2 YYREEE, per germline (reference sequence). The V and J ends lost 4 bases and 4 bases respectively, with 20 bases between them. The CDR3 DNA follows: TGTGCCAGCAGCCCCTATTCGTCAGGGGTCGTCACTGAAGCTTTCTTT. It encodes CASSPYSSGVVTEAFF.